This T cell receptor beta chain was found in a study of shared clonotypes between healthy human individuals. Overall study context: CD4 naive and memory got three plates each, CD8 naive two, CD8 memory one.

CD45RA-negative memory and CD45RA+ naive subsets were split from the CD4+ cells. Clones were read by immunoSEQ multiplex PCR, and TCRdb kept only the in-frame ones, dropping some. This repertoire shows about 1.1 million clones, roughly 74% found once; its top ten account for 0.52%. Germline V gives CDR1 SNHLY, CDR2 FYNNEI. V lost 7 bases to trimming and J lost 0 bases, with 6 bases between them. The CDR3 covers 12 residues. This rearrangement joins TRBV2 to TRBJ1-2; D is undetermined. The sequence derives from a man younger than 30 in good health. Some clones in this sample may be carry-over from other donors' samples. Sequencing input: memory CD4+ T cells from PBMCs. Subset denoted: CD45RA-negative fraction. The CDR3 sequence: CASTVANYGYTF. Here the CDR3 DNA reads TGTGCCAGCACTGTAGCTAACTATGGCTACACCTTC.